This TCR beta chain was identified during a study of T cell changes during pregnancy in multiple sclerosis (dated by TCRdb to about 2019). About the investigation overall: Changes in the T cell repertoire over the course of pregnancy were examined in this study in women with multiple sclerosis.

To note about this clone: Its antigen remains undetermined. No much larger clone exists at a distance of one base, and base qualities are not known.

Receptor amplification or capture employed the immunoSEQ multiplex PCR assay. As stored in TCRdb, this immuneACCESS dataset retains in-frame rearrangements with V and J assigned. A fraction of the clones does not appear; measured against another copy, unresolved V genes explain less than half of the discrepancy, and the remainder lacks a known reason. The sample data list around 70,000 clones, and more than 75% of these were observed just once. Of the sample, roughly 1.3% is held by the ten largest clones. Taken from the germline V gene (reference sequence), the CDR1 and CDR2 loops are MNHNY and SVGAGI. The CDR3 measures 12 amino acids from cysteine to phenylalanine. Only CDR3 DNA remains: 36 bases, in frame from the first base. V loses 7 bases of germline sequence and J loses 2 bases, and the interval between the two ends is 6 bases.

Sequenced here: peripheral blood, sampled in the third trimester of pregnancy. This chain is built from TRBV6-6 and TRBJ1-5, with the identity of the D gene unclear. The sequence came from a female donor with multiple sclerosis, enrolled in a pregnancy study. The sequenced DNA: TGTGCCAGCAACGGAGGCAATCAGCCCCAGCATTTT. The resulting protein is CASNGGNQPQHF.